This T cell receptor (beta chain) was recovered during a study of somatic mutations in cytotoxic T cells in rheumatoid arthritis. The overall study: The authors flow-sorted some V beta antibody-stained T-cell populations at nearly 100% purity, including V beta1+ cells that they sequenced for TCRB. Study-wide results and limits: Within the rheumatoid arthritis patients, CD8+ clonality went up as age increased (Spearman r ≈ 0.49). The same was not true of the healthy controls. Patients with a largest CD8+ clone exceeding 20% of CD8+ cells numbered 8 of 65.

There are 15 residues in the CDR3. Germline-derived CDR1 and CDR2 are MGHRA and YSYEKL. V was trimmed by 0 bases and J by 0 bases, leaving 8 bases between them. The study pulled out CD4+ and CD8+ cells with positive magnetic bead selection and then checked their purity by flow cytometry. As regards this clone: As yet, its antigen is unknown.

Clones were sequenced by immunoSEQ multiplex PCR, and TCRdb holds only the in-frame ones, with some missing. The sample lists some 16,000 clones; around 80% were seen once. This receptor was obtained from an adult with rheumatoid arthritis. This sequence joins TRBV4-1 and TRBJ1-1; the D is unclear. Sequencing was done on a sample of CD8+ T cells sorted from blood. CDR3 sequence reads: CASSQDTQMNTEAFF. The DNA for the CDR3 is TGCGCCAGCAGCCAAGATACACAGATGAACACTGAAGCTTTCTTT.